The 21 T cell receptor beta chains reported below all come from one sample, sequenced in a study of T cells in Graves' hyperthyroidism and ophthalmopathy. From RNA transcripts, TCR beta CDR3 regions were amplified. Carried out on the TCR CDR3, a first-round RT-PCR used the HTBI primer set. TCRdb analysed the multiplex PCR reads with MiXCR anew, one entry per CDR3 protein. The sample records over 650,000 distinct CDR3 sequences, about 45% being singletons. Material for sequencing was peripheral blood or thyroid tissue (not recorded which). These receptor sequences come from an adult man with Graves' disease, either hyperthyroidism or ophthalmopathy (not recorded which).

This clonotype was counted at least ten times. The chain employs TRBV7-9 and TRBJ2-7; unclear D gene. Trimming stripped 6 bases from V and 4 bases from J, with 22 bases between. The CDR3 is 16 residues long. Germline lookup yields CDR1 SEHNR and CDR2 FQNEAQ (reference sequence). CDR3 nucleotides: TGTGCCAGCAGTCCTCCGACTGGACCGTGGGCTTACGAGCAGTACTTC. Protein product: CASSPPTGPWAYEQYF.

The chain has TRBV15 and TRBJ1-4; weak D call: TRBD1 (6 bases). The V end was cut by 4 bases, the J end by 5 bases, with 8 bases between. Germline lookup yields CDR1 LNHNV and CDR2 YYDKDF (reference sequence). The CDR3 covers 13 residues. The CDR3 DNA follows: TGTGCCACCAGCACAGGGGCGAATGAAAAACTGTTTTTT. Translation: CATSTGANEKLFF.

For this clonotype: A much larger clone lies one base from this, so it may be a read error. The CDR3 protein is CAISEGQKEKLFF. The CDR3 coding sequence is TGTGCCATCAGTGAGGGACAGAAGGAAAAACTGTTTTTT. This rearrangement joins TRBV10-3 to TRBJ1-4, with D perhaps TRBD1 (6 bases). Germline V gene data show CDR1 as ENHRY and CDR2 as SYGVKD. The V end lost 2 bases, the J end lost 8 bases, and 9 bases lay between the germline ends. The CDR3 length is 13 residues.

Concerning this clonotype itself: It may be a read error: a sequence one base away is much more abundant. The genes are TRBV2 and TRBJ1-6; no clear D gene. V was cut by 6 bases and J by 7 bases, with 13 bases left in between. The CDR3 spans 14 residues. CDR1 is SNHLY and CDR2 is FYNNEI in the germline V gene. CDR3 DNA sequence: TGTGCCAGCAGAGGGATAGGTCACAATTCACCCCTCCACTTT. This sequence encodes CASRGIGHNSPLHF.

At least ten counts were recorded for this clonotype. The J gene is TRBJ1-2, the V gene TRBV20-1; the D gene is possibly TRBD1 (6 bases). The CDR3 totals 14 residues. CDR1 and CDR2 (germline): DFQATT, SNEGSKA (reference sequence). Trimming pared 3 bases from V and 2 bases from J, leaving 13 bases between. The CDR3 here is CSASTWDMNYGYTF. The CDR3 DNA sequence: TGCAGTGCTAGTACTTGGGACATGAACTATGGCTACACCTTC.

J is TRBJ1-4 and V is TRBV29-1; no reliable D call. Germline assignment: CDR1 SQVTM and CDR2 ANQGSEA. The CDR3 sequence is 12 residues long. With 4 bases removed from V and 10 bases from J, the gap between germline ends came to 13 bases. CDR3 amino acids: CSVVGLAGKLFF. CDR3 bases: TGCAGCGTTGTCGGACTAGCGGGAAAACTGTTTTTT.

This clonotype was picked up a small number of times. The J gene is TRBJ2-5, the V gene TRBV2, with 11 bases lining up with TRBD1. The germline V gene encodes CDR1 SNHLY and CDR2 FYNNEI. V dropped 5 bases and J dropped 5; count of bases not matched to a gene: 7. This CDR3 contains 15 residues. The CDR3 nucleotides read TGTGCCAGCAGTACCGGACAGGGGGCCTGGGAGACCCAGTACTTC. Residues: CASSTGQGAWETQYF.

The chain links TRBV2 to TRBJ1-3; TRBD1 matches at 7 bases. Trimming at V came to 5 bases and at J to 3 bases, leaving 7 bases not matched to a gene. CDR1 and CDR2 (germline): SNHLY, FYNNEI. The CDR3 covers 15 residues. CDR3 bases: TGTGCCAGCAGTTTACAGGGGAGCTATGGAAACACCATATATTTT. This codes for CASSLQGSYGNTIYF.

This chain uses TRBV7-9 with TRBJ2-5, with a tentative D call TRBD2 (6 bases). Germline lookup yields CDR1 SEHNR and CDR2 FQNEAQ (reference sequence). The germline V and J ends were trimmed by 5 bases and 3 bases, with 10 bases remaining between them. The CDR3 totals 13 residues. This CDR3 is CASSQTGEETQYF. As DNA, the CDR3 is TGTGCCAGCAGCCAAACGGGGGAAGAGACCCAGTACTTC.

The chain couples TRBV10-3 to TRBJ1-5; no definite D call. V was shortened by 5 bases and J by 11 bases, with 13 bases between the two germline ends. From germline, CDR1 is ENHRY and CDR2 SYGVKD. The CDR3 is 12 residues long. DNA of the CDR3: TGTGCCATCAGTACTAGCGTCGAGACCCAGCATTTT. This translates into CAISTSVETQHF.

This clonotype was observed at least ten times. This chain connects TRBV7-2 to TRBJ1-1; 7 bases map to TRBD1. J lost 5 bases, V lost 4 bases, and 10 bases had no gene match. Germline values: CDR1 SGHTA, CDR2 FQGNSA. The length of the CDR3 is 15 residues. This CDR3 reads CASSSPRTGETEAFF. In DNA, the CDR3 is TGTGCCAGCAGCTCCCCAAGAACAGGGGAAACTGAAGCTTTCTTT. Filled out from reference TRBV7-2 and TRBJ1-1, the complete variable domain reads GAGVSQSPSNKVTEKGKDVELRCDPISGHTALYWYRQSLGQGLEFLIYFQGNSAPDKSGLPSDRFSAERTGGSVSTLTIQRTQQEDSAVYLCASSSPRTGETEAFFGQGTRLTVV.

This clonotype was counted between two and nine times. The CDR3 region is CAISESIMIPPDNNQPQHF. The DNA for the CDR3 is TGTGCCATCAGTGAGTCGATTATGATACCCCCGGACAACAATCAGCCCCAGCATTTT. This chain links TRBV10-3 with TRBJ1-5, with D possibly being TRBD1 (5 bases). Germline CDR1 ENHRY, CDR2 SYGVKD. V was trimmed by 0 bases and J by 3 bases, leaving 21 bases between them. The CDR3 extends over 19 amino acids.

This clonotype occurred once. The chain combines TRBV7-9 with TRBJ1-2; weak D call: TRBD1 (6 bases). Trimming left V 6 bases short and J 2 bases short, with 19 bases between. Germline V gene lookup returns CDR1 SEHNR and CDR2 FQNEAQ (reference sequence). The CDR3 extends over 16 amino acids. CDR3 loop: CASSKTGTRANYGYTF. The CDR3 bases are TGTGCCAGCAGTAAAACCGGGACACGGGCGAACTATGGCTACACCTTC.

In its sample, this clonotype was seen once. This chain uses TRBV28 with TRBJ2-7; D is unresolved. The CDR3 has 12 residues. Between the trimmed V and J ends, which lost 11 bases and 0 bases, there was a span of 11 bases. CDR1 and CDR2 from the germline V gene are MDHEN and SYDVKM. The CDR3 protein is CAFGRNSYEQYF. The CDR3 DNA sequence: TGTGCCTTCGGGCGGAACTCCTACGAGCAGTACTTC. Drawing the rest from reference TRBV28 and TRBJ2-7, the complete variable domain is DVKVTQSSRYLVKRTGEKVFLECVQDMDHENMFWYRQDPGLGLRLIYFSYDVKMKEKGDIPEGYSVSREKKERFSLILESASTNQTSMYLCAFGRNSYEQYFGPGTRLTVT.

The V gene is TRBV29-1, the J gene TRBJ1-4; the D gene is possibly TRBD1 (6 bases). Per germline, CDR1 SQVTM and CDR2 ANQGSEA. The CDR3 consists of 18 residues. Trimming cost V 6 bases and J 8 bases, with 31 bases left between them. Here the CDR3 reads CSVSMGGGGEPQGEKLFF. In DNA form, the CDR3 reads TGCAGCGTCTCCATGGGGGGAGGTGGGGAGCCCCAGGGGGAAAAACTGTTTTTT. The complete variable domain, with remaining parts taken from reference TRBV29-1 and TRBJ1-4, reads SAVISQKPSRDICQRGTSLTIQCQVDSQVTMMFWYRQQPGQSLTLIATANQGSEATYESGFVIDKFPISRPNLTFSTLTVSNMSPEDSSIYLCSVSMGGGGEPQGEKLFFGSGTQLSVL.

J is TRBJ2-7 and V is TRBV4-2; 12 bases align to TRBD1. V was pared by 4 bases and J by 12 bases, with 4 bases of the junction left unmatched. CDR3 length: 12 residues. The germline V gene encodes CDR1 LGHNA and CDR2 YNFKEQ. CDR3 amino acids: CASSRDRGHMYF. DNA of the CDR3: TGTGCCAGCAGCCGGGACAGGGGGCACATGTACTTC.

This clonotype was detected once. At one end, the junction sequence differs from germline, possibly due to a read error. CDR3 loop: CASSERRTDNSPPHF. The CDR3, as DNA: TGTGCCAGCAGTGAACGGCGGACAGATAATTCACCCCCCCACTTT. The V and J genes are TRBV6-1 and TRBJ1-6, with a tentative D call TRBD1 (6 bases). The germline V gene has CDR1 MNHNS and CDR2 SASEGT. This CDR3 has 15 amino acids.

The chain couples TRBV10-3 to TRBJ1-5; TRBD1 is a possible D gene (5 bases). Trimming shortened V by 3 bases and J by 7 bases, and 22 bases separated the two germline ends. Per germline, CDR1 ENHRY and CDR2 SYGVKD. The CDR3 is 17 residues long. The CDR3 DNA reads TGTGCCATCAGTGAAAGAAGCGATGGGGGTAGGGGCCAGCCCCAGCATTTT. This translates into CAISERSDGGRGQPQHF.

This clonotype was detected ten times or more. A junction boundary mismatches the germline segment, possibly from a read error. CDR3 loop: CSASSVSF. DNA for the CDR3: TGCAGTGCTAGTTCCGTATCCTTC. This rearrangement joins TRBV20-1 to TRBJ1-2; no definite D call. CDR3 length equals 8 residues. Germline V gives CDR1 DFQATT, CDR2 SNEGSKA (reference sequence).

Concerning this clonotype: An end of the junction does not agree with germline; a read error may underlie this. The chain combines TRBV7-8 with TRBJ1-4; D gene ambiguous. This CDR3 region has 15 residues. Germline loops: CDR1 SGHVS, CDR2 FQNEAQ. The CDR3 region has the DNA TGCGCCAGCAGCCAAGACTGGGCACTTAATGAAAAACTGTTTTTT. Its protein product is CASSQDWALNEKLFF.

The gene calls are TRBV5-1 and TRBJ1-1; a possible D gene is TRBD1 (6 bases). Trimming removed 2 bases at V and 2 bases at J, with 13 bases between. The CDR3 contains 15 residues. Germline V gene data show CDR1 as SGHRS and CDR2 as YFSETQ. CDR3 in DNA: TGCGCCAGCAGCTTACCAGGGGCAATAAACACTGAAGCTTTCTTT. Translated: CASSLPGAINTEAFF.